Given below is one T cell receptor beta chain in context. After removal of 3 bases from V and 5 bases from J, the junction contained 7 bases not matched to a gene. The CDR3 extends over 15 amino acids. Germline V CDR1 and CDR2: SGHNT, YYREEE (reference sequence). The entry originates in a study of technical replicates of blood from a few donors. Method: immunoSEQ multiplex PCR; TCRdb's copy keeps in-frame clones and lacks some. The sample includes some 71,000 clones, approximately 96% seen only once; the top ten take roughly 0.2%. The sample was T cells isolated from PBMCs. The V call is TRBV5-4, the J call TRBJ2-2, with 7 bases fitting TRBD1. The sequence derives from a human donor in good health. For the CDR3, the DNA is TGTGCCAGCAGCTCGCGACAGGGATTGACCGGGGAGCTGTTTTTT. It encodes CASSSRQGLTGELFF.